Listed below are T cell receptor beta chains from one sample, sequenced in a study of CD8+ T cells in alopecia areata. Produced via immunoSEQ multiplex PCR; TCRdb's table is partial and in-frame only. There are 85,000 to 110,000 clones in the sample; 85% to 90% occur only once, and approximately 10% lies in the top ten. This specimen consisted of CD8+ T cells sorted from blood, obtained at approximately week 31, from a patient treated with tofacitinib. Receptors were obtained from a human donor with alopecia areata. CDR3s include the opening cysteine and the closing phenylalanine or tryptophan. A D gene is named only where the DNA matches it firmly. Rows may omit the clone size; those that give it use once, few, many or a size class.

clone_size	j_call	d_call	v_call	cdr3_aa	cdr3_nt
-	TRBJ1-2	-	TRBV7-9	CASSLKYSDGYTF	TGTGCCAGCAGCTTAAAGTACTCCGATGGCTACACCTTC
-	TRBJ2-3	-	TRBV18	CASSPPRKYF	TGTGCCAGCTCACCCCCGAGAAAGTATTTT
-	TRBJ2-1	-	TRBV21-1	CASSTEGGVEQFF	TGTGCCAGCAGCACAGAAGGAGGAGTTGAGCAGTTCTTC
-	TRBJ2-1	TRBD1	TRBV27	CASSLTGIPNEQFF	TGTGCCAGCAGCCTGACAGGGATCCCTAATGAGCAGTTCTTC
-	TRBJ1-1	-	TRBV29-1	CSVLGITEAFF	TGCAGCGTTTTGGGGATTACTGAAGCTTTCTTT
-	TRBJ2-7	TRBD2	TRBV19	CASSVASGTYEQYF	TGTGCCAGTAGTGTGGCTAGCGGAACCTACGAGCAGTACTTC
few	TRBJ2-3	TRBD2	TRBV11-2	CASSSTSGGPVRTDTQYF	TGTGCCAGCAGCTCCACTAGCGGGGGGCCCGTGCGCACAGATACGCAGTATTTT
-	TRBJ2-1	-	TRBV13	CASSLAPYNEQFF	TGTGCCAGCAGCTTAGCCCCCTACAATGAGCAGTTCTTC
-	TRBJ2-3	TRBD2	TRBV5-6	CASSAGGRADTQYF	TGTGCCAGCAGCGCGGGGGGGCGCGCAGATACGCAGTATTTT
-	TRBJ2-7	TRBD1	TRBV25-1	CASSPQGLEQYF	TGTGCCAGCAGTCCACAGGGGCTCGAGCAGTACTTC
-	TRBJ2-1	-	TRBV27	CASRTGNEQFF	TGTGCCAGCAGAACGGGCAATGAGCAGTTCTTC
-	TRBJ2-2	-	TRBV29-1	CSVVRGTGELFF	TGCAGCGTTGTTAGAGGGACCGGGGAGCTGTTTTTT
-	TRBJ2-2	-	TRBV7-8	CASSLGGAGELFF	TGTGCCAGCAGCTTAGGGGGGGCCGGGGAGCTGTTTTTT
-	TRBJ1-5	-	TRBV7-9	CASSLDFSNQPQHF	TGTGCCAGCAGCTTAGATTTTAGCAATCAGCCCCAGCATTTT
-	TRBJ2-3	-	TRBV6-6	CASSYYTGADTQYF	TGTGCCAGCAGTTACTACACGGGGGCAGATACGCAGTATTTT
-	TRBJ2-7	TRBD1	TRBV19	CATRQGAGEQYF	TGTGCCACTCGACAGGGGGCGGGCGAGCAGTACTTC
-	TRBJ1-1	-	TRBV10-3	CAISESLGNTEAFF	TGTGCCATCAGTGAGTCGTTGGGGAACACTGAAGCTTTCTTT
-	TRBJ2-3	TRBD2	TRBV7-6	CASSTRTSPTDTQYF	TGTGCCAGCAGCACCCGGACTAGCCCCACAGATACGCAGTATTTT
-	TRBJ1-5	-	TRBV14	CASSLGGQPQHF	TGTGCCAGCAGCCTTGGAGGGCAGCCCCAGCATTTT
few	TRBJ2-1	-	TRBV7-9	CASSPGVGPDEQFF	TGTGCCAGCAGCCCCGGGGTGGGTCCGGATGAGCAGTTCTTC
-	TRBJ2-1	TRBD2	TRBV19	CASSILAGHYNEQFF	TGTGCCAGTAGTATTCTAGCGGGACATTACAATGAGCAGTTCTTC
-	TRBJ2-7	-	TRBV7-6	CASNMGRVYEQYF	TGTGCCAGCAACATGGGACGGGTCTACGAGCAGTACTTC
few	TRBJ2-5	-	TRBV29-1	CSVEDQGVPQGTQYF	TGCAGCGTTGAAGATCAAGGAGTCCCTCAGGGGACCCAGTACTTC
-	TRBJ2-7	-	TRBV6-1	CASSVPGAEQYF	TGTGCCAGCAGTGTCCCCGGGGCAGAGCAGTACTTC
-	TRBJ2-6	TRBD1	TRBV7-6	CASSLLNRGTGANVLTF	TGTGCCAGCAGCCTCTTAAACAGGGGAACTGGGGCCAACGTCCTGACTTTC
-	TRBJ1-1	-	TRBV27	CASSLIGGLNTEAFF	TGTGCCAGCAGTTTAATAGGCGGACTGAACACTGAAGCTTTCTTT
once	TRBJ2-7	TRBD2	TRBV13	CASSFLAGTDEQYF	TGTGCCAGCAGCTTCCTAGCGGGGACCGACGAGCAGTACTTC
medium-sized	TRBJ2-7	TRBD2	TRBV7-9	CASSFILTSDLQYF	TGTGCCAGCAGTTTTATCCTGACTAGCGACCTGCAGTACTTC
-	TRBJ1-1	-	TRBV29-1	CSVPQGITEAFF	TGCAGCGTCCCGCAGGGCATCACTGAAGCTTTCTTT
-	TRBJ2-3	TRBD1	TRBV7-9	CASSPGDRGPSTDTQYF	TGTGCCAGCAGCCCTGGGGACAGGGGGCCTAGCACAGATACGCAGTATTTT
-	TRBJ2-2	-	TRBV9	CASSVSGDTGELFF	TGTGCCAGCAGCGTATCTGGGGACACCGGGGAGCTGTTTTTT
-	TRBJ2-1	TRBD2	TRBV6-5	CASSYSSLAGKNEQFF	TGTGCCAGCAGTTACTCTTCGCTAGCGGGGAAGAATGAGCAGTTCTTC
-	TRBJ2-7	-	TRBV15	CATSRGHQPTYEQYF	TGTGCCACCAGCAGAGGACACCAACCCACCTACGAGCAGTACTTC
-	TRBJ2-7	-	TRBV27	CASSLSVQGGNSYEQYF	TGTGCCAGCAGTTTATCGGTCCAAGGAGGGAACTCCTACGAGCAGTACTTC
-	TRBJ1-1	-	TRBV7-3	CASSLSYPEIFNTEAFF	TGTGCCAGCAGCTTAAGTTACCCAGAAATTTTCAACACTGAAGCTTTCTTT
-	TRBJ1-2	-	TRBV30	CGGEGVYGYTF	TGCGGAGGGGAAGGAGTCTATGGCTACACCTTC
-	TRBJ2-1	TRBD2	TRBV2	CASRGGYNEQFF	TGTGCCAGCAGGGGGGGGTACAATGAGCAGTTCTTC
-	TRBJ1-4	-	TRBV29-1	CSVEDPHRDPNEKLFF	TGCAGCGTTGAAGATCCCCACAGGGATCCTAATGAAAAACTGTTTTTT
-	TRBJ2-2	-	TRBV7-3	CASSLGYRDGNTGELFF	TGTGCCAGCAGCTTAGGTTATCGGGACGGAAACACCGGGGAGCTGTTTTTT
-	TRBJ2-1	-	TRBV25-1	CASSVDSPAEQFF	TGTGCCAGCAGTGTGGACAGTCCCGCTGAGCAGTTCTTC
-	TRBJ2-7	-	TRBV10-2	CASGEQYF	TGCGCCAGCGGAGAGCAGTACTTC
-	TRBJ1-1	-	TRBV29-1	CSAGRINFEAFF	TGCAGCGCTGGACGTATAAACTTTGAAGCTTTCTTT
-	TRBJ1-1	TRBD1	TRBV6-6	CASSSDRGNTEAFF	TGTGCCAGCAGTTCCGACAGGGGGAACACTGAAGCTTTCTTT
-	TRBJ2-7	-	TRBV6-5	CASHFSGEQYF	TGTGCCAGCCATTTCTCGGGAGAGCAGTACTTC